This TCR beta chain was identified in a study of T cell repertoires in cytomegalovirus infection. Background on the study: Both a matching HLA type and CMV infection were indicated by public TCR beta signatures. Study-level results: CMV-specific TCR beta clonotypes restricted by HLA-C were the ones dominating the ex vivo response.

The CDR3 is made up of 11 amino acids. Trimming pared 2 bases from V and 7 bases from J, leaving 5 bases between. TCRdb processed the reads anew with MiXCR; each CDR3 protein has one entry. This table holds under 300,000 distinct CDR3 sequences, 22% found once. This clonotype was counted a few times. As yet, its antigen is unknown. The receptor's source is a human donor in good health (CMV status not recorded). Some clones in this sample may be carry-over from other donors' samples. The chain has TRBV12-3 or TRBV12-4 and TRBJ1-1; no clear D. The material was cultured PBMCs, obtained from culture after CMV antigen stimulation. This CDR3 is CASSLYDEAFF. The CDR3 bases are TGTGCCAGCAGTTTATACGATGAAGCTTTCTTT.